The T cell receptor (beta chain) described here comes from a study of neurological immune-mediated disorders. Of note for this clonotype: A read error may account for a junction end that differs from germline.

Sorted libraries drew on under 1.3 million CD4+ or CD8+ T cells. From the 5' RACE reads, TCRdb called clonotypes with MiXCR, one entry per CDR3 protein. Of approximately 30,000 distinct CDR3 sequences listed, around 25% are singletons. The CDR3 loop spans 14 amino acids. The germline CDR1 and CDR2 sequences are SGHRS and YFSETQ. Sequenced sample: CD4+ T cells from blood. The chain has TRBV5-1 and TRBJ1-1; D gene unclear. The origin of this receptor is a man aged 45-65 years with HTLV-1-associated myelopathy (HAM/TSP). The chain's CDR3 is CASSQEVRNTEALF. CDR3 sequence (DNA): TGCGCCAGCAGCCAGGAAGTACGTAACACTGAAGCTTTGTTT.